This T cell receptor beta chain was captured by sequencing in a study of blood T cell repertoires in COVID-19. Looking at the study overall: Whether acute or convalescent, the COVID-19 samples came from the United States, Italy and Spain.

Authors' data handling: Amplification with reference gene primers provided the estimates of nucleated cell counts. Method: immunoSEQ multiplex PCR; TCRdb's copy keeps in-frame clones and lacks some. Clone size and the V and J calls come from that table; the DNA yielded D and trimming. The sample lists 240,000 or so clones, more than 70% seen once, with 0.95% to 1% in the top ten. There are 13 residues in the CDR3. Looked up from germline, CDR1 is SEHNR and CDR2 is FQNEAQ (reference sequence). V dropped 3 bases and J dropped 7 bases, with 10 bases sitting between them. This chain connects TRBV7-9 to TRBJ2-1; perhaps TRBD2 as D (5 bases). The sequencing input was peripheral blood. The source of this sequence is a woman aged 40 to 49 who had recovered from COVID-19. The CDR3 loop is CASSFFGGNEQFF. In DNA form, the CDR3 reads TGTGCCAGCAGCTTTTTTGGCGGGAATGAGCAGTTCTTC.